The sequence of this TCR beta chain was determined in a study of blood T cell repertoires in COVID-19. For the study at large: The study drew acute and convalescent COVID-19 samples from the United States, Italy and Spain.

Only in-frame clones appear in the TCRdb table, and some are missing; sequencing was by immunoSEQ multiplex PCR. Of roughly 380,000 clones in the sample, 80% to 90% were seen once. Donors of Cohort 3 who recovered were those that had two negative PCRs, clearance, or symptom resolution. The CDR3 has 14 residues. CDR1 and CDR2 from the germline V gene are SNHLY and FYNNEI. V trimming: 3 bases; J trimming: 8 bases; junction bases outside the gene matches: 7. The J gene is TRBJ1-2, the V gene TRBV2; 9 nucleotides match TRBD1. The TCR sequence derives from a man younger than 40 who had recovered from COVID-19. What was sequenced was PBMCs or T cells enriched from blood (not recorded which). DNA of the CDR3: TGTGCCAGCAGTGAGAGGACAGGGGTACGAGGCTACACCTTC. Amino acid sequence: CASSERTGVRGYTF.